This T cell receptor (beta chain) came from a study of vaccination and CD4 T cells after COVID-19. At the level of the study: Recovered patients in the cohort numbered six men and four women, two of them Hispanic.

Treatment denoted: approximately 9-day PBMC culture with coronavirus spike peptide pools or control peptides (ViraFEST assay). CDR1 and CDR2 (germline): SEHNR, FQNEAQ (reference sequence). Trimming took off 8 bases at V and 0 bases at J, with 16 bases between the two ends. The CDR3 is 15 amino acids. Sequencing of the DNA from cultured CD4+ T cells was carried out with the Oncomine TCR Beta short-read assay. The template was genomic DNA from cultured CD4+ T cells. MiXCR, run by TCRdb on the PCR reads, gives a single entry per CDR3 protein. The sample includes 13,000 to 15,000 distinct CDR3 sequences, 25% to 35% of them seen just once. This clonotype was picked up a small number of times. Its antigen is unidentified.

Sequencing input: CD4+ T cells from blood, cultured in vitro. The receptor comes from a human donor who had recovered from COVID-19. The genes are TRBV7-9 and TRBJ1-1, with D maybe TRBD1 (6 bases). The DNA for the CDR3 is TGTGCCAGCGGAAGAGACAGGCCGATGAACACTGAAGCTTTCTTT. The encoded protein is CASGRDRPMNTEAFF.